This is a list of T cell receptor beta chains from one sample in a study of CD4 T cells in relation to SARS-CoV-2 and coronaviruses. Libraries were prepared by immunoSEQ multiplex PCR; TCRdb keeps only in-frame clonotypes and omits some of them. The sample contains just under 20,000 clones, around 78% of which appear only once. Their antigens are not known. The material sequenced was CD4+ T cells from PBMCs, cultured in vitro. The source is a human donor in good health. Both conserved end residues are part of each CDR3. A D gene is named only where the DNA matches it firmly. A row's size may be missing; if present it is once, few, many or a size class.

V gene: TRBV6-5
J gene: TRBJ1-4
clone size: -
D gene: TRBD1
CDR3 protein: CASREPQGANEKLFF
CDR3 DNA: TGTGCCAGCAGAGAGCCACAGGGGGCTAATGAAAAACTGTTTTTT

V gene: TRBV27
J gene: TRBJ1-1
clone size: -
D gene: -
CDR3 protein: CASSVEKPGRAEAFF
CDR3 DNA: TGTGCCAGCAGTGTAGAGAAGCCCGGGAGGGCTGAAGCTTTCTTT

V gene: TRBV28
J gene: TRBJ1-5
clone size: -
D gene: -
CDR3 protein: CASSNNQPQHF
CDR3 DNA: TGTGCCAGCAGTAACAATCAGCCCCAGCATTTT

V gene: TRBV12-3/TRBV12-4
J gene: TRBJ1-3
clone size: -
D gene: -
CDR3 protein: CASSVSGNTIYF
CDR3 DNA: TGTGCCAGCAGCGTATCTGGAAACACCATATATTTT

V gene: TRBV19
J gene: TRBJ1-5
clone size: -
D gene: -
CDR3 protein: CASSIHRAEPQHF
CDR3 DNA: TGTGCCAGTAGTATACACAGGGCCGAGCCCCAGCATTTT

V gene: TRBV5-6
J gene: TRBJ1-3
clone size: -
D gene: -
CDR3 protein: CASSAGPGNTIYF
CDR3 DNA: TGTGCCAGCAGCGCCGGCCCTGGAAACACCATATATTTT

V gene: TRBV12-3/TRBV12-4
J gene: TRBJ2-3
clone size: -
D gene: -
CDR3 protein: CASSTLTTDTQYF
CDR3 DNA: TGTGCCAGCAGTACCCTGACCACAGATACGCAGTATTTT

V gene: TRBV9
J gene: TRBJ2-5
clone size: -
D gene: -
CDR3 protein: CASSVTGQETQYF
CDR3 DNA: TGTGCCAGCAGCGTGACTGGGCAAGAGACCCAGTACTTC

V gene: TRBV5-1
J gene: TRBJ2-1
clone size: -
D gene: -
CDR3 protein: CASSRAIGGDEQFF
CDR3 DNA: TGCGCCAGCAGTCGGGCGATAGGTGGGGATGAGCAGTTCTTC

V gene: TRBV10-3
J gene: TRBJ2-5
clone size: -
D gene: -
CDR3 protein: CAISEPQETQYF
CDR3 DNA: TGTGCCATCAGTGAGCCACAAGAGACCCAGTACTTC

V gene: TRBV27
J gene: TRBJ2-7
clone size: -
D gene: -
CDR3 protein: CASSLGRGVPYEQYF
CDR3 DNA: TGTGCCAGCAGTTTGGGCAGGGGGGTCCCCTACGAGCAGTACTTC

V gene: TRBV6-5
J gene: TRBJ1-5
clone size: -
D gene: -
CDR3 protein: CASSYSMWSNQPQHF
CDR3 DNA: TGTGCCAGCAGTTACTCGATGTGGAGCAATCAGCCCCAGCATTTT

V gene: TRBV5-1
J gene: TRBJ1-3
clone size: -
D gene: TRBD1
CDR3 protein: CASRLIGTGGSRGNTIYF
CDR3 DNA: TGCGCCAGCAGACTTATCGGCACAGGGGGCTCAAGAGGAAACACCATATATTTT

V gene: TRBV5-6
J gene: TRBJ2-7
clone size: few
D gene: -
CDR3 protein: CASSLEYEQYF
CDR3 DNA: TGTGCCAGCAGCTTGGAGTACGAGCAGTACTTC

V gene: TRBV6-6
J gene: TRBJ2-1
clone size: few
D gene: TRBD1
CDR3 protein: CASSYSQGDNEQFF
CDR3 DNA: TGTGCCAGCAGTTACTCGCAGGGGGACAATGAGCAGTTCTTC

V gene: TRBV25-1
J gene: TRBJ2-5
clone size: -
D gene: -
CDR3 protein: CASSEQLETQYF
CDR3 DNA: TGTGCCAGCAGTGAACAACTGGAGACCCAGTACTTC

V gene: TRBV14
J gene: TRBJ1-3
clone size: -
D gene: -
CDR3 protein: CASSQSRSGNTIYF
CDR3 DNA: TGTGCCAGCAGCCAGAGTAGGTCTGGAAACACCATATATTTT

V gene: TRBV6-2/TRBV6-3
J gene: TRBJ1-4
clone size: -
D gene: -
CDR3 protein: CASSFGSREKLFF
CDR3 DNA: TGTGCCAGCAGTTTCGGGAGCCGGGAAAAACTGTTTTTT

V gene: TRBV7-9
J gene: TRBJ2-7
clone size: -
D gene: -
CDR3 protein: CASSHGVGGLYEQYF
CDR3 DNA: TGTGCCAGCAGCCACGGTGTCGGGGGGCTCTACGAGCAGTACTTC

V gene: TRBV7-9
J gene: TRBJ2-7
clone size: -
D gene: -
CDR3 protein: CASSKDLLRNYEQYF
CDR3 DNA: TGTGCCAGCAGCAAGGACCTACTGAGAAACTACGAGCAGTACTTC

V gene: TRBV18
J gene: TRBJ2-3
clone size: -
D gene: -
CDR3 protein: CASSPEGDTQYF
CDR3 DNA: TGTGCCAGCTCACCGGAAGGGGATACGCAGTATTTT

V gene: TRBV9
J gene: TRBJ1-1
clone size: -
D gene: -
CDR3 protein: CASSLGPGNTEAFF
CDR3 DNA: TGTGCCAGCAGCTTAGGACCCGGAAACACTGAAGCTTTCTTT

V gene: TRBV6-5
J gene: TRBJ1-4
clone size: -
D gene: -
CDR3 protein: CASKGRSTNEKLFF
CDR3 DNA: TGTGCCAGCAAGGGCCGATCAACTAATGAAAAACTGTTTTTT

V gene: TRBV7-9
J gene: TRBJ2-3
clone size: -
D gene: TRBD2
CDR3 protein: CASSSFLAGVSTDTQYF
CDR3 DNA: TGTGCCAGCAGCTCCTTCCTAGCGGGAGTTAGCACAGATACGCAGTATTTT

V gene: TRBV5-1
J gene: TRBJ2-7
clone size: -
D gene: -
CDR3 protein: CASSLDRYEQYF
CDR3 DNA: TGCGCCAGCAGCTTGGACAGATACGAGCAGTACTTC

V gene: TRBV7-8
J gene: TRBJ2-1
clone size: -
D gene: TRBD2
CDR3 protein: CASSLGLIAGVRLLSYNEQFF
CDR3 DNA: TGTGCCAGCAGCTTAGGGCTCATCGCGGGGGTTAGACTCCTCTCCTACAATGAGCAGTTCTTC